The rows below give T cell receptor beta chains drawn from one sample of a study of T-cell reconstitution after alpha-beta-depleted transplantation in children. TCRdb independently ran MiXCR on the PCR reads; one entry per CDR3 protein. This table has 200,000 to 250,000 distinct CDR3 sequences, roughly 6.6% appearing once. Specimen: PBMCs, collected before TCRalphabeta/CD19-depleted stem cell transplant. The receptor source for this set is a boy aged 2 to 10 with acute lymphoblastic leukemia, due to receive a stem cell transplant. CDR3s leave out the opening cysteine and the closing phenylalanine or tryptophan.

j_gene	v_gene	len	CDR3aa
TRBJ2-3	TRBV27	11	ASREGNTDTQY
TRBJ2-7	TRBV7-9	10	ASSLDIYEQY
TRBJ2-5	TRBV5-1	13	ASTLAGGGQETQY
TRBJ2-2	TRBV2	14	ASSDWGYRDSGELF
TRBJ1-4	TRBV7-2	12	ASSKTATNEKLF
TRBJ2-5	TRBV5-1	12	ASTISGAAETQY
TRBJ2-1	TRBV18	14	ASSPSLGAGAGEQF
TRBJ2-1	TRBV28	13	ASTGATRRDNEQF
TRBJ1-3	TRBV5-1	13	ASSLGPSSGNTIY
TRBJ2-5	TRBV6-2/TRBV6-3	14	ASSYFFFEDRETQY
TRBJ1-5	TRBV7-2	13	ASSPPGHLNQPQH
TRBJ2-7	TRBV7-9	12	ASSATGGVHEQY
TRBJ1-6	TRBV12-3/TRBV12-4	13	ASSTGQGNNSPLH
TRBJ2-3	TRBV2	12	ASSWTSSTDTQY
TRBJ1-1	TRBV20-1	15	SASYANPGQTLQRAF
TRBJ2-6	TRBV3-1	15	ASSQAGQRSGANVLT
TRBJ2-7	TRBV5-6	11	AMGPGGSYEQY
TRBJ2-1	TRBV4-3	13	ASSPRRSSYNEQF
TRBJ2-5	TRBV20-1	11	SARFGREETQY
TRBJ2-1	TRBV7-2	13	ASSLVGGRVNEQF
TRBJ2-7	TRBV12-3/TRBV12-4	13	ASTSDLSSSYEQY
TRBJ1-1	TRBV6-2/TRBV6-3	11	ASSYGQGFGAF
TRBJ2-1	TRBV4-3	16	ASSQDSSESGVYNEQF
TRBJ1-1	TRBV7-9	14	ASSFEGRTLNTEAF
TRBJ2-2	TRBV5-1	14	ASSPLAGGNTGELF
TRBJ2-4	TRBV28	13	ASSLLTGLKNIQY
TRBJ1-5	TRBV6-5	14	ASSYPGQGGSQPQH
TRBJ1-6	TRBV7-9	12	ASSLARGHSPLH
TRBJ1-5	TRBV6-2/TRBV6-3	14	ASSFPGQGRGQPQH
TRBJ1-1	TRBV20-1	12	SARQGSGDTEAF
TRBJ2-1	TRBV7-2	10	ASSLIINEQF
TRBJ2-5	TRBV7-8	15	ASSFVAGGTGAETQY
TRBJ2-4	TRBV4-1	13	ASSPQGSAKNIQY
TRBJ2-5	TRBV9	18	ASSVSTGLPRGMYQETQY
TRBJ2-5	TRBV2	13	ASTEFSRGGETQY
TRBJ2-7	TRBV5-1	10	ASSDRVYEQY
TRBJ2-5	TRBV4-3	13	ASSHRRESQETQY
TRBJ2-5	TRBV4-3	13	AFRDRFPLQETQY
TRBJ2-7	TRBV20-1	8	SAGGYEQY
TRBJ2-5	TRBV20-1	10	SARNVQETQY
TRBJ2-3	TRBV29-1	13	SVEFDRGRTDTQY
TRBJ2-2	TRBV15	12	ATSRDAYTGELF
TRBJ2-7	TRBV20-1	14	SARGGTGQGLYEQY
TRBJ2-3	TRBV29-1	12	SVGEGFGTDTQY
TRBJ2-2	TRBV27	14	ATTSIAWTNTGELF
TRBJ1-1	TRBV5-6	16	ASSLLLRVGQGRTEAF
TRBJ2-6	TRBV28	13	ASSYFGSGANVLT
TRBJ1-4	TRBV28	14	ASRQRGGRAGGKLF
TRBJ2-7	TRBV10-3	9	AISDREEQY
TRBJ1-6	TRBV6-5	12	ASTQGRLHSPLH
TRBJ1-5	TRBV28	16	ASSWVWGQGLSNQPQH
TRBJ2-1	TRBV28	13	ASRPLVDRGDEQF
TRBJ2-7	TRBV5-1	13	ASSFNTGGDQVQY
TRBJ2-7	TRBV6-1	11	ASSRGSHYEQY